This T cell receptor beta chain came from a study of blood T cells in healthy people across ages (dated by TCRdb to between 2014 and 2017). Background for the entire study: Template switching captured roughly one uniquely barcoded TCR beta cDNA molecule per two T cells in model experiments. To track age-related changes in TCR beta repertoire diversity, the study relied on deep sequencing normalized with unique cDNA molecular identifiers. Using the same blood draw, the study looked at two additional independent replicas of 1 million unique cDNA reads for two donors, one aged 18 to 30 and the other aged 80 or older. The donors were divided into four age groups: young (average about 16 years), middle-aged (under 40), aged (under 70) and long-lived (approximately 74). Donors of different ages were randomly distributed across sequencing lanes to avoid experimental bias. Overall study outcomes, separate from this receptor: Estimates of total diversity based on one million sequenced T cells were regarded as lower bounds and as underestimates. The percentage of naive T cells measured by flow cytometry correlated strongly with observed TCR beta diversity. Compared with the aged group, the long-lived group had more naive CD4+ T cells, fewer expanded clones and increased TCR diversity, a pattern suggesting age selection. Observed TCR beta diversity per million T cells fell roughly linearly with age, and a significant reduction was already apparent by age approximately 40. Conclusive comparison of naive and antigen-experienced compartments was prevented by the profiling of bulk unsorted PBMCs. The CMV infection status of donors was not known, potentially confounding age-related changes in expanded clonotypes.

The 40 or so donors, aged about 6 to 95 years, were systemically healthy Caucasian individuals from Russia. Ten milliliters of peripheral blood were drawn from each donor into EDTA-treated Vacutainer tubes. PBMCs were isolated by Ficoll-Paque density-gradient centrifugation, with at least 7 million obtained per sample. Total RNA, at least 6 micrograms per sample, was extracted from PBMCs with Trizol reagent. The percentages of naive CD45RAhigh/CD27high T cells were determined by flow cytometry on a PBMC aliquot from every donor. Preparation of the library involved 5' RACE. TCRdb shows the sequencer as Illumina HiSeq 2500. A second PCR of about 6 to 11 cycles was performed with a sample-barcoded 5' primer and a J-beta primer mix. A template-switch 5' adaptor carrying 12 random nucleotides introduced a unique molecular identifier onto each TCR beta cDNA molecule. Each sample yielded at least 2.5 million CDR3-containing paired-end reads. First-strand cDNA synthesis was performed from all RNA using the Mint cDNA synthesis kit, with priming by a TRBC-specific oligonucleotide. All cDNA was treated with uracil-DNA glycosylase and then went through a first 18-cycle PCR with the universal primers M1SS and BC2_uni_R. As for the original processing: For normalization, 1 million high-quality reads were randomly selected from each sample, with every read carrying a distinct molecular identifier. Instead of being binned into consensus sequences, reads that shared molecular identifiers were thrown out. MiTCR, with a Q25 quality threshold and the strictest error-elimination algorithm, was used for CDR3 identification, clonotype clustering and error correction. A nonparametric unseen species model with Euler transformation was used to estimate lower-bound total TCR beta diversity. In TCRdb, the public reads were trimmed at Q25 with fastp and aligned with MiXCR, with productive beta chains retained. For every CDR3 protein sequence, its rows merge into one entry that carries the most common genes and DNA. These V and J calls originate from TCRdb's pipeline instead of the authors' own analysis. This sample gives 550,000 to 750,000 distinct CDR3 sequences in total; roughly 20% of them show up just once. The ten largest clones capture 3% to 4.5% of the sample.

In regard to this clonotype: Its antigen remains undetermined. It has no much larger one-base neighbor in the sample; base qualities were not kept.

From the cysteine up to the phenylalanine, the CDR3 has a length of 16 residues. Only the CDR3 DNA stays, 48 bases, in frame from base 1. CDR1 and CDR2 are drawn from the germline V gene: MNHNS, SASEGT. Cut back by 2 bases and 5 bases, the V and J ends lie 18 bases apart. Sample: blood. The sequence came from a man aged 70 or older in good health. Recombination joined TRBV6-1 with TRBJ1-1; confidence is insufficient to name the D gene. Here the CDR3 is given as CASSEFVENPWTEAFF. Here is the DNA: TGTGCCAGCAGTGAATTCGTTGAAAACCCTTGGACTGAAGCTTTCTTT.